This is a list of T cell receptor beta chains from one sample in a study of OX40 agonist ivuxolimab in advanced cancers. Profiling relied on immunoSEQ multiplex PCR, and the TCRdb table lists in-frame clones only, not all of them. The sample has 60,000 to 65,000 clones, 90% to 95% seen once. The sample in question was CD4+ or CD8+ T cells sorted from blood, obtained in a trial of the OX40 agonist ivuxolimab. Receptors originate from an adult with an advanced solid tumor such as melanoma, head and neck, liver or kidney cancer. Both conserved end residues are part of each CDR3. A D gene is named only where the DNA matches it firmly. The size field is filled for only some rows; it gives once, few, many or a size class.

TRBV6-5,-,-,TRBJ2-1,CASSRDHSYNEQFF,TGTGCCAGCAGTCGGGACCACTCCTACAATGAGCAGTTCTTC
TRBV19,-,-,TRBJ2-1,CASSMGVWQGLQFF,TGTGCCAGTAGTATGGGTGTTTGGCAGGGCCTTCAGTTCTTC
TRBV20-1,-,-,TRBJ2-1,CSARVNEQFF,TGCAGTGCTAGAGTTAATGAGCAGTTCTTC
TRBV25-1,-,-,TRBJ1-1,CASRTSGREAFF,TGTGCCAGCAGAACTTCCGGGCGAGAAGCTTTCTTT
TRBV6-5,TRBD1,-,TRBJ2-7,CASSYSGDRVTYEQYF,TGTGCCAGCAGTTACTCAGGGGACAGGGTCACCTACGAGCAGTACTTC
TRBV18,TRBD2,-,TRBJ2-3,CASSPSSYGGDTQYF,TGTGCCAGCTCACCGTCTAGCTACGGGGGGGATACGCAGTATTTT
TRBV28,-,-,TRBJ2-3,CASRPTNLGGDTQYF,TGTGCCAGCAGACCCACAAACTTAGGGGGAGATACGCAGTATTTT
TRBV4-1,TRBD1,few,TRBJ1-3,CASSLSGTGLGTIYF,TGCGCCAGCAGCCTTTCCGGGACAGGCCTTGGCACCATATATTTT
TRBV28,TRBD1,-,TRBJ1-6,CASSGGQGFYSPLHF,TGTGCCAGCAGTGGAGGACAGGGGTTTTATTCACCCCTCCACTTT
TRBV7-2,-,-,TRBJ1-5,CASSFGYSNQPQHF,TGTGCCAGCAGCTTCGGGTATAGCAATCAGCCCCAGCATTTT
TRBV18,TRBD1,once,TRBJ1-1,CASSPRDRGYTEAFF,TGTGCCAGCTCACCACGGGACAGGGGATACACTGAAGCTTTCTTT
TRBV2,-,-,TRBJ2-7,CASWELGDYEQYF,TGTGCCAGCTGGGAGTTGGGGGACTACGAGCAGTACTTC
TRBV7-9,TRBD1,few,TRBJ1-6,CASSAGQGGVSPLHF,TGTGCCAGCAGCGCCGGACAGGGGGGGGTTTCACCCCTCCACTTT
TRBV28,TRBD2,-,TRBJ2-7,CASSLWGLAGGPEQYF,TGTGCCAGCAGTTTATGGGGACTAGCGGGAGGGCCTGAGCAGTACTTC
TRBV5-1,-,-,TRBJ2-2,CASSLGQGGTGELFF,TGCGCCAGCAGCTTGGGACAAGGTGGCACCGGGGAGCTGTTTTTT
TRBV10-2,TRBD1,-,TRBJ2-7,CASQANRGGEQYF,TGCGCCAGCCAAGCTAACAGGGGCGGAGAGCAGTACTTC
TRBV19,-,-,TRBJ2-7,CASSIGQSAAGRYEQYF,TGTGCCAGTAGTATAGGCCAATCAGCGGCAGGGAGGTACGAGCAGTACTTC
TRBV6-1,-,-,TRBJ1-5,CASSEQRQGLLQPQHF,TGTGCCAGCAGTGAACAGCGTCAGGGGTTGCTGCAGCCCCAGCATTTT
TRBV6-6,-,-,TRBJ2-5,CASSRGWSETQYF,TGTGCCAGCAGTAGGGGATGGTCGGAGACCCAGTACTTC
TRBV30,-,-,TRBJ1-1,CAWSGDLNTEAFF,TGTGCCTGGAGTGGGGATTTGAACACTGAAGCTTTCTTT
TRBV30,-,-,TRBJ1-1,CAWSTGLSTEAFF,TGTGCCTGGAGTACAGGGCTTAGCACTGAAGCTTTCTTT
TRBV2,-,few,TRBJ2-1,CASSGLHGGGNEQFF,TGTGCCAGCAGTGGACTCCATGGGGGAGGCAATGAGCAGTTCTTC
TRBV19,-,-,TRBJ1-5,CASSIGREDQPQHF,TGTGCCAGTAGTATTGGCAGGGAAGATCAGCCCCAGCATTTT
TRBV27,-,-,TRBJ2-5,CASSLSDREGGLETQYF,TGTGCCAGCAGTTTATCCGATAGGGAAGGAGGGTTGGAGACCCAGTACTTC